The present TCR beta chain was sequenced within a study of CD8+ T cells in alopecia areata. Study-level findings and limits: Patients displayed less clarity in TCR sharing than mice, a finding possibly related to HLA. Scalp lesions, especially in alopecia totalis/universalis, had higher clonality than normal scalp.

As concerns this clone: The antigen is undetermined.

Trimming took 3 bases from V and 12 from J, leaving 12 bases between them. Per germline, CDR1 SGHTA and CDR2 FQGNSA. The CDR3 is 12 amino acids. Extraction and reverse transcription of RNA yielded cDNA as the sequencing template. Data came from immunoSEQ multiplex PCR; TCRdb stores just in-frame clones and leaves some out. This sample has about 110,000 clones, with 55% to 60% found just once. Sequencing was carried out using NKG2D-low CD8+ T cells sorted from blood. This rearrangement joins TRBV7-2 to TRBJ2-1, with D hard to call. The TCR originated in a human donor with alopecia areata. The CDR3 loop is CASSFLGLRQFF. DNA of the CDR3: TGTGCCAGCAGCTTCCTCGGCCTACGGCAGTTCTTC.